This TCR beta chain was recorded in a study of blood T cell repertoires in COVID-19. V lost 5 bases to trimming and J lost 2 bases, with 17 bases between them. The CDR3 has 16 amino acids. Germline CDR1 reads KGHDR; CDR2 reads SFDVKD. Only in-frame clones appear in the TCRdb table, and some are missing; sequencing was by immunoSEQ multiplex PCR. The sample lists approximately 230,000 clones; 75% to 95% were seen once. Participants were aged roughly 18 to 89 years, lived in 20 to 30 US areas, and enrolled virtually. Sequenced sample: PBMCs or T cells enriched from blood (not recorded which). This TCR came from a young woman who had recovered from COVID-19. The chain recombines TRBV24-1 with TRBJ1-2; D not resolved. The CDR3 bases are TGTGCCACCAGTGCCCTGAGGTGGTGGAGGAACTATGGCTACACCTTC. Encoded protein: CATSALRWWRNYGYTF.